The next 27 T cell receptor beta chains were all read from a single sample in a study of shared clonotypes between healthy human individuals. Here immunoSEQ multiplex PCR was the method, and the copy in TCRdb shows in-frame clones only, minus some. The table has fewer than 3 million clones, just under 95% seen once. The sample comprised naive CD4+ T cells from PBMCs. As for subset: CD45RA+ positively selected. The receptors were gathered from a man between 18 and 29 years old in good health. Some clones in this sample may be carry-over from other donors' samples.

This clone was detected once. The J gene is TRBJ2-5, the V gene TRBV7-2; possibly TRBD2 for D (5 bases). Germline CDR1 SGHTA, CDR2 FQGNSA. V lost 2 bases, J lost 2 bases, and 12 bases lay in between. The CDR3 is 15 residues long. CDR3 nucleotide sequence: TGTGCCAGCAGCTTACGGAGATCGGGGCAAGAGACCCAGTACTTC. Protein product: CASSLRRSGQETQYF.

This sequence joins TRBV7-2 and TRBJ1-2; 7 nucleotides align to TRBD1. V lost 1 base and J lost 1; bases outside the gene matches: 6. CDR3 length: 16 amino acids. The V gene's germline CDR1 is SGHTA and CDR2 FQGNSA. In DNA, the CDR3 is TGTGCCAGCAGCTTAGTTTTAGGGGACAGTAACTATGGCTACACCTTC. Its protein is CASSLVLGDSNYGYTF.

The rearrangement joins TRBV21-1 to TRBJ2-2. TRBV21-1 is labeled a pseudogene. The CDR3 runs to 13 residues. The CDR3 loop reads CASGYGVTGELFF. The CDR3 nucleotides are TGTGCCAGCGGGTATGGGGTCACCGGGGAGCTGTTTTTT.

This sequence joins TRBV5-6 and TRBJ2-7; tentative D call: TRBD2 (6 bases). Trimming took off 2 bases at V and 0 bases at J, with 15 bases between the two ends. CDR3 length equals 16 residues. Germline-derived CDR1 and CDR2 are SGHDT and YYEEEE. The CDR3 here is CASSFGGGRSSYEQYF. The CDR3 DNA is TGTGCCAGCAGCTTCGGGGGAGGCAGGAGCTCCTACGAGCAGTACTTC.

V usage is TRBV6-5 and J usage is TRBJ2-1; 7 nucleotides line up with TRBD1. V trimming: 5 bases; J trimming: 5 bases; junction bases outside the gene matches: 9. Germline V gene data show CDR1 as MNHEY and CDR2 as SVGAGI. CDR3 length equals 15 residues. The CDR3 coding sequence is TGTGCCAGCAGTACCCGGGACAGCTATCACAATGAGCAGTTCTTC. Its translation is CASSTRDSYHNEQFF.

The V call is TRBV11-2, the J call TRBJ2-2; no clear D gene. The CDR3 consists of 14 residues. Trimming removed 4 bases from V and 6 bases from J, with 12 bases in between. Germline V gene lookup returns CDR1 SGHAT and CDR2 FQNNGV. Here the CDR3 reads CASSSSEFAGELFF. CDR3 bases: TGTGCCAGCAGCTCATCAGAGTTCGCCGGGGAGCTGTTTTTT.

The chain is built from TRBV7-3 and TRBJ2-5; 13 bases fit TRBD2. The CDR3 has 15 amino acids. J gave up 4 bases and V 4 bases, and 3 bases lay outside the gene matches. The germline gives CDR1 SGHTA, CDR2 FQGTGA. As DNA, the CDR3 is TGTGCCAGCAGCTCGAGGACTAGCGGGAGAGAGACCCAGTACTTC. Protein product: CASSSRTSGRETQYF. Full variable domain (remainder filled in from reference TRBV7-3 and TRBJ2-5): GAGVSQTPSNKVTEKGKYVELRCDPISGHTALYWYRQSLGQGPEFLIYFQGTGAADDSGLPNDRFFAVRPEGSVSTLKIQRTERGDSAVYLCASSSRTSGRETQYFGPGTRLLVL.

This rearrangement joins TRBV7-2 to TRBJ2-5, with D unresolved. CDR3 length: 14 amino acids. Germline values: CDR1 SGHTA, CDR2 FQGNSA. V was clipped by 5 bases and J by 1 base, with 11 bases between them. The CDR3 spells CASSPRASQETQYF. CDR3 bases: TGTGCCAGCAGCCCCCGGGCCTCCCAAGAGACCCAGTACTTC.

J is TRBJ2-7 and V is TRBV5-5, with 7 nucleotides matching TRBD1. V dropped 3 bases and J dropped 1; count of bases not matched to a gene: 4. The CDR3 sequence is 14 residues long. Per the germline V gene, CDR1 is SGHKS and CDR2 is YYEKEE (reference sequence). CDR3 in amino acids: CASSSQGSSYEQYF. CDR3 nucleotide sequence: TGTGCCAGCAGCTCACAGGGGTCTTCCTACGAGCAGTACTTC.

The chain employs TRBV30 and TRBJ1-1, with 7 nucleotides matching TRBD1. This CDR3 spans 15 amino acids. CDR1 is GTSNPN, CDR2 SVGIG, per germline (reference sequence). V was pared by 2 bases and J by 0 bases, with 6 bases of the junction left unmatched. The CDR3 sequence is CAWSPTGQMNTEAFF. The DNA for the CDR3 is TGTGCCTGGAGTCCGACAGGGCAAATGAACACTGAAGCTTTCTTT.

CDR3 coding DNA: TGTGCCAGCAGCTTAGCACTAGCGGACTACAATGAGCAGTTCTTC. Its translation is CASSLALADYNEQFF. This chain uses TRBV7-3 with TRBJ2-1, with TRBD2 matching 8 bases. The CDR3 sequence is 15 residues long. The germline V gene encodes CDR1 SGHTA and CDR2 FQGTGA. The junction had 3 bases not matched to a gene; V was cut back by 2 bases and J by 3 bases.

This sequence joins TRBV6-1 and TRBJ1-5; D remains unclear. From germline, CDR1 is MNHNS and CDR2 SASEGT. Trimming took 1 base from V and 9 from J, leaving 19 bases between them. The CDR3 covers 16 residues. The CDR3 nucleotides are TGTGCCAGCAGTGAAGTCAAGGACCCTCTATATTGGCCCCAGCATTTT. It translates to CASSEVKDPLYWPQHF.

The V and J genes are TRBV5-4 and TRBJ2-1, with 10 nucleotides matching TRBD1. The V gene end was trimmed by 5 bases and the J gene end by 6 bases; junction bases not matched to a gene: 2. The CDR3 is 13 residues long. Germline loops: CDR1 SGHNT, CDR2 YYREEE (reference sequence). This chain's CDR3 is CASSRDRGNEQFF. The CDR3 DNA reads TGTGCCAGCAGTCGGGACAGGGGCAATGAGCAGTTCTTC.

The chain employs TRBV9 and TRBJ2-7, with no clear D. The germline V gene has CDR1 SGDLS and CDR2 YYNGEE. The CDR3 has 13 amino acids. Trimming left V 9 bases short and J 4 bases short, with 17 bases between. The CDR3 DNA reads as TGTGCCACTACGGGCCCACACAATTACGAGCAGTACTTC. Encoded protein: CATTGPHNYEQYF.

Comments on this clone: This CDR3 is also generated by other DNA sequences in the sample. The CDR3 coding sequence is TGTGCCAGCAGCGTAGGAGGGAAAGAGACCCAGTACTTC. Translating gives CASSVGGKETQYF. The genes are TRBV9 and TRBJ2-5; weak D call: TRBD2 (5 bases). Germline lookup yields CDR1 SGDLS and CDR2 YYNGEE. V was shortened by 0 bases and J by 3 bases, with 6 bases between the two germline ends. The CDR3 spans 13 residues.

In nucleotides, the CDR3 is TGTGCCAGCAGCCAGAGGACTAGCTTTTGGACCGGGGAGCTGTTTTTT. It yields the protein CASSQRTSFWTGELFF. The chain has TRBV7-2 and TRBJ2-2; 8 positions agree with TRBD2. Germline CDR1 and CDR2: SGHTA and FQGNSA. After removal of 5 bases from V and 5 bases from J, the junction contained 10 bases not matched to a gene. The CDR3 has 16 amino acids.

This clone was recorded only once. The V gene is TRBV5-1, the J gene TRBJ2-3; 11 nucleotides align to TRBD2. CDR3 length: 16 amino acids. V lost 5 bases, J lost 8 bases, and 13 bases stayed unmatched. Germline CDR1 SGHRS, CDR2 YFSETQ. The CDR3 coding sequence is TGCGCCAGCAGACTCCCGGGACTAGCGGAGGTCGGTACGCAGTATTTT. This encodes CASRLPGLAEVGTQYF.

This rearrangement joins TRBV6-1 to TRBJ2-7; D possibly corresponds to TRBD1 (6 bases). V was cut by 10 bases and J by 7 bases, with 20 bases left in between. Germline V gene sequence: CDR1 MNHNS, CDR2 SASEGT. The CDR3 spans 13 residues. The CDR3 is CATSPQGTGEQYF. CDR3 nucleotide sequence: TGTGCCACTTCCCCTCAGGGGACGGGGGAGCAGTACTTC.

The V call is TRBV5-4, the J call TRBJ1-2; the match to TRBD1 covers 8 bases. Germline V gene data show CDR1 as SGHNT and CDR2 as YYREEE (reference sequence). V lost 4 bases and J lost 6; bases outside the gene matches: 14. The CDR3 covers 16 residues. The CDR3 spells CASSRRAGGHVDGYTF. The CDR3 DNA is TGTGCCAGCAGCCGTCGGGCAGGGGGCCATGTGGATGGCTACACCTTC.

The V call is TRBV10-1, the J call TRBJ2-1; unclear D gene. In germline, CDR1 is WNHNN, CDR2 SYGVQD (reference sequence). The CDR3 length is 10 residues. V shed 5 bases and J shed 14 bases, with 10 bases lying between them. CDR3: CASSPGVEFF. Written as DNA, the CDR3 is TGCGCCAGCAGTCCCGGAGTGGAGTTCTTC.

The chain carries TRBV4-3 and TRBJ1-5; no firm D call. The germline V gene has CDR1 LGHNA and CDR2 YSLEER. The ends were cut back, 0 bases at V and 6 bases at J, with 6 bases in the middle. The CDR3 has 13 residues. The CDR3 DNA sequence: TGCGCCAGCAGCCAAGATTTTGGTCAGCCCCAGCATTTT. It codes for CASSQDFGQPQHF.

The J gene is TRBJ2-3, the V gene TRBV4-1, with 10 positions matching TRBD2. The V gene end was trimmed by 0 bases and the J gene end by 2 bases; junction bases not matched to a gene: 2. The CDR3 extends over 16 amino acids. The germline V gene encodes CDR1 MGHRA and CDR2 YSYEKL. The CDR3 region has the DNA TGCGCCAGCAGCCAAGACCTAGCGGGAGCCACAGATACGCAGTATTTT. Translating gives CASSQDLAGATDTQYF.

The CDR3 spells CASSETGGSRGLSSYNEQFF. CDR3 nucleotide sequence: TGTGCCAGCAGCGAAACTGGCGGGAGTCGAGGTCTGAGCTCCTACAATGAGCAGTTCTTC. This sequence joins TRBV7-6 and TRBJ2-1, with 7 bases matching TRBD2. J lost 0 bases, V lost 5 bases, and 19 bases had no gene match. The CDR3 sequence is 20 residues long. The germline CDR1 and CDR2 sequences are SGHVS and FNYEAQ.

The chain recombines TRBV4-1 with TRBJ2-1, with a weak D call TRBD1 (6 bases). Germline V gene data show CDR1 as MGHRA and CDR2 as YSYEKL. Trimming shortened V by 2 bases and J by 4 bases, and 18 bases separated the two germline ends. This CDR3 is built from 17 residues. CDR3 sequence: CASSQTPGAGQYNEQFF. In nucleotides, the CDR3 is TGCGCCAGCAGCCAAACTCCAGGGGCAGGGCAGTACAATGAGCAGTTCTTC.

The chain couples TRBV5-1 to TRBJ1-2; weak D call: TRBD1 (6 bases). The CDR3 loop spans 15 amino acids. Germline-derived CDR1 and CDR2 are SGHRS and YFSETQ. With 2 bases removed from V and 5 bases from J, the gap between germline ends came to 16 bases. CDR3 bases: TGCGCCAGCAGCTTAACGACAGGAACCCAGTATGGCTACACCTTC. Translation gives CASSLTTGTQYGYTF.

V usage is TRBV19 and J usage is TRBJ2-1; D not certain. The germline gives CDR1 LNHDA, CDR2 SQIVND (reference sequence). The CDR3 spans 14 residues. V lost 6 bases and J 9 bases, leaving 18 bases between the germline ends. CDR3 nucleotide sequence: TGTGCCAGTAGCCCTACGACCAAGGTCCCTGAGCAGTTCTTC. Its translation is CASSPTTKVPEQFF.

Regarding this clone: Other DNA sequences of this sample code for an identical CDR3. The chain is built from TRBV28 and TRBJ2-5; D possibly corresponds to TRBD2 (5 bases). Trimming took off 8 bases at V and 5 bases at J, with 12 bases between the two ends. Per the germline V gene, CDR1 is MDHEN and CDR2 is SYDVKM. This CDR3 has 12 amino acids. CDR3 in DNA: TGTGCCAGCCGGGGTTTCGGGGAGACCCAGTACTTC. As protein: CASRGFGETQYF.